This TCR beta chain was sequenced during a study of technical replicates of blood from several donors. CDR1 and CDR2 from the germline V gene are KGHSH and LQKENI. The CDR3 consists of 15 residues. V was cut by 2 bases and J by 4 bases, with 11 bases left in between. Sequencing was performed with immunoSEQ multiplex PCR; in TCRdb, only in-frame clones are kept and a portion is missing. Of under 85,000 clones listed, approximately 93% are singletons. The gene calls are TRBV18 and TRBJ1-4; D uncertain. Specimen: T cells isolated from PBMCs. The TCR sequence derives from a human donor in good health. CDR3 DNA sequence: TGTGCCAGCTCACCATTATATCCCCTTAATGAAAAACTGTTTTTT. Its translation is CASSPLYPLNEKLFF.